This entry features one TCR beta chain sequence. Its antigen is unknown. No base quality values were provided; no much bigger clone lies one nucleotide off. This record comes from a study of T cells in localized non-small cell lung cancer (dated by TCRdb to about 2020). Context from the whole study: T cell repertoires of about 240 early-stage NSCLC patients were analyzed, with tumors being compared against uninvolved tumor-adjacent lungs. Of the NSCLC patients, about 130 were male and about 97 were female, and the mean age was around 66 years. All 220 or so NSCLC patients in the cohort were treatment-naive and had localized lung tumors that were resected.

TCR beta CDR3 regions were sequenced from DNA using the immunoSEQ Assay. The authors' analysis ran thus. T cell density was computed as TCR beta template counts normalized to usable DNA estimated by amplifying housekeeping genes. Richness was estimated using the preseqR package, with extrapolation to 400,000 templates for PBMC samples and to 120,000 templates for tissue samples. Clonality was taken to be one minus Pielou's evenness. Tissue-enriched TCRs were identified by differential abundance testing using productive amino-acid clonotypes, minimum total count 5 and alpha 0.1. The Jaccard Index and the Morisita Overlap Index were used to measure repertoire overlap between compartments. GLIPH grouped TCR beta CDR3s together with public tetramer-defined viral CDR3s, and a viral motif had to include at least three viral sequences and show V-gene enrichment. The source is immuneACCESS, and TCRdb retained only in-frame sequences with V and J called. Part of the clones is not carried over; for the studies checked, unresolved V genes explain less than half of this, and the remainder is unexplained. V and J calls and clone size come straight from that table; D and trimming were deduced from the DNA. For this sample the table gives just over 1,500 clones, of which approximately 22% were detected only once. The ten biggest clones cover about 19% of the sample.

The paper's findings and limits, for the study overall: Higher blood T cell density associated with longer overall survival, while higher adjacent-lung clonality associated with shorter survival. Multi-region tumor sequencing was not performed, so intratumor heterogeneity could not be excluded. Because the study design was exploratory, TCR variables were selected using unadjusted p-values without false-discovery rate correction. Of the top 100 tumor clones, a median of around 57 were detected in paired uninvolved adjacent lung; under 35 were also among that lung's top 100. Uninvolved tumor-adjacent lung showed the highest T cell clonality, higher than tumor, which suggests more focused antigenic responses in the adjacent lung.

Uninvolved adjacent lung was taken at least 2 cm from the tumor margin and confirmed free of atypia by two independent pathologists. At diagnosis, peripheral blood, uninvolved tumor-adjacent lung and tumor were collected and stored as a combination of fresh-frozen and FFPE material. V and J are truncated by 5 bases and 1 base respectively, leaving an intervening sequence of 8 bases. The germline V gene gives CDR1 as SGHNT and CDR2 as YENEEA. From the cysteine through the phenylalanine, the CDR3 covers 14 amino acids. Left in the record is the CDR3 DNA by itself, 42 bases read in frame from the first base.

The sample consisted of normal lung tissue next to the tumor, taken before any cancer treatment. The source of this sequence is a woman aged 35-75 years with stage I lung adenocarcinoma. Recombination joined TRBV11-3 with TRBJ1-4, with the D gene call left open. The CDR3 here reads CASSQGRTNEKLFF. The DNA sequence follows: TGTGCCAGCAGCCAAGGGAGAACTAATGAAAAACTGTTTTTT. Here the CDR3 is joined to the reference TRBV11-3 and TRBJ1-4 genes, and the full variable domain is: EAGVVQSPRYKIIEKKQPVAFWCNPISGHNTLYWYLQNLGQGPELLIRYENEEAVDDSQLPKDRFSAERLKGVDSTLKIQPAELGDSAVYLCASSQGRTNEKLFFGSGTQLSVL.